What follows are 21 T cell receptor beta chains derived from one specimen sequenced in a study of cytomegalovirus exposure and HLA in healthy donors. Profiling relied on immunoSEQ multiplex PCR, and the TCRdb table lists in-frame clones only, not all of them. This table holds about 250,000 clones, about 90% found once. The sequencing input was PBMCs. The source of these receptors is a man younger than 35 in good health and CMV-seropositive.

In its sample, this clone was seen a few times. This chain joins TRBV29-1 and TRBJ2-6; 7 bases are shared with TRBD1. Germline loops: CDR1 SQVTM, CDR2 ANQGSEA. The ends lost 4 bases at V and 1 base at J; junction bases unmatched: 4. This CDR3 comprises 15 residues. CDR3 in DNA: TGCAGCGTTGGGGGCAGGGGGTCTGGGGCCAACGTCCTGACTTTC. Translating gives CSVGGRGSGANVLTF.

The rearrangement joins TRBV6-6 to TRBJ1-1; weak D call: TRBD1 (5 bases). Trimming left V 5 bases short and J 3 bases short, with 7 bases between. CDR1 is MNHNY, CDR2 SVGAGI, per germline (reference sequence). The length of the CDR3 is 12 residues. The CDR3 sequence is CASSRGDTEAFF. CDR3 DNA sequence: TGTGCCAGCAGTCGAGGGGACACTGAAGCTTTCTTT.

The V gene is TRBV6-1, the J gene TRBJ1-2; the D is unclear. Trimming took 4 bases from V and 8 from J, leaving 17 bases between them. The CDR3 extends over 14 amino acids. CDR1 and CDR2 (germline): MNHNS, SASEGT. The CDR3 bases are TGTGCCAGCAGTGGAATAGGCCGGGCGGAGGGCTACACCTTC. Translating it yields CASSGIGRAEGYTF.

This sequence joins TRBV2 and TRBJ2-7; possible D gene TRBD1, 5 bases. Germline V gene lookup returns CDR1 SNHLY and CDR2 FYNNEI. V was clipped by 4 bases and J by 2 bases, with 12 bases between them. This CDR3 has 14 amino acids. The CDR3 loop reads CASSAQGITYEQYF. The CDR3, as DNA: TGTGCCAGCAGTGCCCAGGGTATCACCTACGAGCAGTACTTC.

V and J are TRBV19 and TRBJ1-1; D call uncertain. Between the trimmed V and J ends, which lost 4 bases and 3 bases, there was a span of 15 bases. Germline assignment: CDR1 LNHDA and CDR2 SQIVND (reference sequence). The CDR3 has 15 residues. As DNA, the CDR3 is TGTGCCAGTAGTAGGGCATCGGGTGGGTACACTGAAGCTTTCTTT. Encoded protein: CASSRASGGYTEAFF.

As regards this clone: In the same sample, other DNA sequences code for this CDR3. This chain uses TRBV11-2 with TRBJ2-7; the D is unclear. In germline, CDR1 is SGHAT, CDR2 FQNNGV. V shed 0 bases and J shed 4 bases, with 7 bases lying between them. The CDR3 spans 13 residues. CDR3 nucleotides: TGTGCCAGCAGCTTAGACCCCACTTACGAGCAGTACTTC. It is translated as CASSLDPTYEQYF.

This clone was observed at least ten times. V and J are TRBV6-5 and TRBJ2-1, with 11 bases that match TRBD2. Germline loops: CDR1 MNHEY, CDR2 SVGAGI. CDR3 length: 15 amino acids. The junction had 1 base not matched to a gene; V was cut back by 2 bases and J by 4 bases. CDR3: CASSYRLAGYNEQFF. The DNA for the CDR3 is TGTGCCAGCAGTTACAGACTAGCGGGATACAATGAGCAGTTCTTC.

This chain joins TRBV20-1 and TRBJ2-3; D gene ambiguous. CDR1 and CDR2 from the germline V gene are DFQATT and SNEGSKA (reference sequence). With 5 bases removed from V and 8 bases from J, the gap between germline ends came to 8 bases. The CDR3 totals 10 residues. CDR3 residues: CSAASATQYF. CDR3 DNA sequence: TGCAGTGCTGCGTCAGCTACGCAGTATTTT.

The chain employs TRBV2 and TRBJ1-5, with TRBD1 identical over 7 bases. This CDR3 contains 16 residues. The germline CDR1 and CDR2 sequences are SNHLY and FYNNEI. Trimming took 2 bases from V and 3 from J; bases not matched to a gene: 7. CDR3 DNA: TGTGCCAGCAGTGAAAGACAGGGTTTTACCAATCAGCCCCAGCATTTT. Translating gives CASSERQGFTNQPQHF.

V usage is TRBV19 and J usage is TRBJ1-5; maybe TRBD1 (5 bases). CDR1 LNHDA and CDR2 SQIVND come from the germline V gene (reference sequence). The V end lost 5 bases, the J end lost 2 bases, and 16 bases lay between the germline ends. The CDR3 extends over 16 amino acids. The DNA of the CDR3 is TGTGCCAGTAGTCCGTTTTTGGGGGGTGGCAATCAGCCCCAGCATTTT. It yields the protein CASSPFLGGGNQPQHF.

This clone turned up a few times. The J gene is TRBJ1-5, the V gene TRBV4-2; a possible D gene is TRBD1 (5 bases). The CDR3 length is 13 residues. Germline V lookup: CDR1 LGHNA, CDR2 YNFKEQ. The ends were cut back, 6 bases at V and 7 bases at J, with 13 bases in the middle. The CDR3 loop reads CASSPGGGQPQHF. The CDR3 DNA reads TGTGCCAGCAGTCCCGGGGGTGGGCAGCCCCAGCATTTT.

CDR3 in DNA: TGTGCCAGCTCAATGGGGACAGACAGCTCCTACGAGCAGTACTTC. Translated, it gives CASSMGTDSSYEQYF. The J gene is TRBJ2-7, the V gene TRBV18; 7 bases are a match to TRBD1. CDR1 and CDR2 (germline): KGHSH, LQKENI. The CDR3 runs to 15 residues. V trimming: 5 bases; J trimming: 0 bases; junction bases outside the gene matches: 7.

This clone showed up just a few times. This chain joins TRBV14 and TRBJ1-1; no clear D. The germline V and J ends were trimmed by 4 bases and 0 bases, with 12 bases remaining between them. The germline V gene encodes CDR1 SGHDN and CDR2 FVKESK. CDR3 length: 15 residues. The CDR3 protein is CASSPSGRVNTEAFF. The CDR3 coding sequence is TGTGCCAGCAGCCCAAGCGGACGGGTGAACACTGAAGCTTTCTTT. Looking up the rest from reference TRBV14 and TRBJ1-1 gives the full variable domain: EAGVTQFPSHSVIEKGQTVTLRCDPISGHDNLYWYRRVMGKEIKFLLHFVKESKQDESGMPNNRFLAERTGGTYSTLKVQPAELEDSGVYFCASSPSGRVNTEAFFGQGTRLTVV.

In its sample, this clone was seen once. The chain is built from TRBV28 and TRBJ1-2; no reliable D call. Looked up from germline, CDR1 is MDHEN and CDR2 is SYDVKM. This CDR3 is 10 amino acids long. Between the trimmed V and J ends, which lost 8 bases and 5 bases, there was a span of 6 bases. The CDR3 DNA reads as TGTGCCAGCTTGGGATATGGCTACACCTTC. Translating it yields CASLGYGYTF.

This rearrangement joins TRBV5-1 to TRBJ1-1, with 8 bases lining up with TRBD1. The CDR3 covers 14 residues. The trim removed 0 bases at V and 6 bases at J, leaving 4 bases unmatched. The germline V gene has CDR1 SGHRS and CDR2 YFSETQ. For the CDR3, the DNA is TGCGCCAGCAGCTTGGGGACAGGGAGCTCTGAAGCTTTCTTT. Residues: CASSLGTGSSEAFF.

The chain joins TRBV11-3 to TRBJ2-5, with D possibly matching TRBD2 (5 bases). In germline, CDR1 is SGHNT, CDR2 YENEEA. V lost 5 bases and J 10 bases, leaving 17 bases between the germline ends. The CDR3 is 13 residues long. The CDR3 DNA follows: TGTGCCAGCAGCCTCGGGGTAGTTATGGACCAGTACTTC. As protein: CASSLGVVMDQYF.

The chain employs TRBV20-1 and TRBJ1-2; TRBD1 is a possible D gene (6 bases). The V end was cut by 5 bases, the J end by 7 bases, with 11 bases between. The germline gives CDR1 DFQATT, CDR2 SNEGSKA (reference sequence). This CDR3 contains 11 residues. This chain's CDR3 is CSAGRDTGYTF. CDR3 sequence (DNA): TGCAGTGCTGGCCGGGACACTGGCTACACCTTC.

V usage is TRBV7-6 and J usage is TRBJ2-3; D is possibly TRBD1 or TRBD2 (6 bases each). With 6 bases removed from V and 4 bases from J, the gap between germline ends came to 11 bases. The CDR3 consists of 13 residues. Germline V gene lookup returns CDR1 SGHVS and CDR2 FNYEAQ. CDR3 amino acids: CASSQGGSDTQYF. The CDR3 region has the DNA TGTGCCAGCAGTCAAGGGGGGTCAGATACGCAGTATTTT.

This clone has a handful of counts. The rearrangement links TRBV14 to TRBJ2-7, with TRBD2 matching over 9 bases. The CDR3 contains 15 residues. Germline loops: CDR1 SGHDN, CDR2 FVKESK. V shed 4 bases, J shed 6 bases, and the junction held 10 bases outside the gene matches. CDR3 in amino acids: CASSPLGTSSGEQYF. The CDR3 coding sequence is TGTGCCAGCAGCCCGTTAGGGACTAGCTCGGGCGAGCAGTACTTC. Full variable domain (remainder filled in from reference TRBV14 and TRBJ2-7): EAGVTQFPSHSVIEKGQTVTLRCDPISGHDNLYWYRRVMGKEIKFLLHFVKESKQDESGMPNNRFLAERTGGTYSTLKVQPAELEDSGVYFCASSPLGTSSGEQYFGPGTRLTVT.

The chain employs TRBV6-5 and TRBJ2-7; 9 bases align to TRBD2. This CDR3 contains 13 residues. V was pared by 5 bases and J by 6 bases, with 5 bases of the junction left unmatched. Germline CDR1 MNHEY, CDR2 SVGAGI. The DNA for the CDR3 is TGTGCCAGCAGTGGGATAGCGGGAGCCGAGCAGTACTTC. It yields the protein CASSGIAGAEQYF.

The chain uses TRBV5-1 and TRBJ2-1, with 11 bases fitting TRBD2. The CDR3 covers 16 residues. With 0 bases clipped from V and 5 bases from J, the junction kept 4 bases outside the gene matches. The germline V gene encodes CDR1 SGHRS and CDR2 YFSETQ. The CDR3 coding sequence is TGCGCCAGCAGCTTGGTCTGGACTAGCGGGCACAATGAGCAGTTCTTC. This gives the protein CASSLVWTSGHNEQFF. Full variable domain (rest looked up from reference TRBV5-1 and TRBJ2-1): KAGVTQTPRYLIKTRGQQVTLSCSPISGHRSVSWYQQTPGQGLQFLFEYFSETQRNKGNFPGRFSGRQFSNSRSEMNVSTLELGDSALYLCASSLVWTSGHNEQFFGPGTRLTVL.